The rows below give T cell receptor beta chains drawn from one sample of a study of blood T cell repertoires in COVID-19. The assay was immunoSEQ multiplex PCR, and TCRdb's table has in-frame clones only and misses some. The table has about 140,000 clones, more than 75% seen once; the top ten hold roughly 5.4%. The source material was peripheral blood. All receptors derive from a human donor in a cohort sampled during active COVID-19. CDR3s include the opening cysteine and the closing phenylalanine or tryptophan. The D gene is left open where the match is weak. Only some rows state a clone size, as once, few, many or a class for expanded clones.

size	D	J	length	V	DNA	CDR3
NA	TRBD2	TRBJ2-3	15	TRBV4-2	TGTGCCAGCAGCCAAGCACGGGGGGGCACAGATACGCAGTATTTT	CASSQARGGTDTQYF
NA	NA	TRBJ1-2	14	TRBV19	TGTGCCAGTAGTACCCTGACAGCCGTCTATGGCTACACCTTC	CASSTLTAVYGYTF
NA	TRBD2	TRBJ2-3	19	TRBV9	TGTGCCAGCAGCGTAGAAGCCACGAAGTTAGCGGGAGTAACAGATACGCAGTATTTT	CASSVEATKLAGVTDTQYF
NA	NA	TRBJ1-4	16	TRBV19	TGTGCCACCAAGCGCGGGGTGAGGGGAGGGAGTGAAAAACTGTTTTTT	CATKRGVRGGSEKLFF
NA	NA	TRBJ1-2	14	TRBV5-1	TGCGCCAGCAGCGCCAACACAGGGAGTGGCGGCTACACCTTC	CASSANTGSGGYTF
NA	NA	TRBJ1-1	15	TRBV21-1	TGTGCCAGCAGCAATGGGACAGTGCAGAACACTGAAGCTTTCTTT	CASSNGTVQNTEAFF
NA	TRBD2	TRBJ2-1	17	TRBV4-1	TGCGCCAGCAGCCCCCCCCTTAGCGGGGGGAGCTACAATGAGCAGTTCTTC	CASSPPLSGGSYNEQFF
NA	NA	TRBJ2-3	16	TRBV11-1	TGTGCCAGCAGCTTAGCGCCTAGCGCCTCCACAGATACGCAGTATTTT	CASSLAPSASTDTQYF
NA	NA	TRBJ2-7	16	TRBV11-2	TGTGCCAGCAGCTTAATGCCCCCGGCTAGACCCCACGAGCAGTACTTC	CASSLMPPARPHEQYF
NA	NA	TRBJ2-3	12	TRBV27	TGTGCCAGCAGTTACGCGGGAGATACGCAGTATTTT	CASSYAGDTQYF
NA	TRBD2	TRBJ2-7	15	TRBV11-1	TGTGCCAGCAGCTTAGGGACTAGCGAGACATACGAGCAGTACTTC	CASSLGTSETYEQYF
NA	TRBD2	TRBJ2-5	18	TRBV5-8	TGTGCCAGCAGCTTGAGACTAGCGGGGGCCAATCCCTCAGAGACCCAGTACTTC	CASSLRLAGANPSETQYF
NA	TRBD2	TRBJ2-3	15	TRBV11-3	TGTGCCAGCAGCTTAGGACTAGCGGCCACAGATACGCAGTATTTT	CASSLGLAATDTQYF
NA	NA	TRBJ2-3	12	TRBV2	TGTGCCAGCAGAGAGGGATTGATCGCGCAGTATTTT	CASREGLIAQYF
NA	NA	TRBJ2-7	16	TRBV4-1	TGCGCCAGCAGCCAAGGGGCAGGGAGGTCCTCCTACGAGCAGTACTTC	CASSQGAGRSSYEQYF
NA	NA	TRBJ2-1	16	TRBV6-2/TRBV6-3	TGTGCCAGCAGTTACTCTCGGGAGAGCTCCTACAATGAGCAGTTCTTC	CASSYSRESSYNEQFF
NA	NA	TRBJ1-2	16	TRBV5-1	TGCGCCAGCAGCTTGGGGGCCACAGGGTATGCTCGCGGCTACACCTTC	CASSLGATGYARGYTF
NA	NA	TRBJ2-2	13	TRBV5-1	TGCGCCAGCAGGGAGGGGTCCACCGGGGAGCTGTTTTTT	CASREGSTGELFF
NA	TRBD2	TRBJ2-7	14	TRBV6-6	TGTGCCAGCAGTTTGACTAGCGGGAGCTACGAGCAGTACTTC	CASSLTSGSYEQYF
NA	NA	TRBJ2-2	14	TRBV19	TGTGCCAGTAGCAGGGGCCTCACCACCGGGGAGCTGTTTTTT	CASSRGLTTGELFF
NA	NA	TRBJ1-1	13	TRBV6-5	TGTGCCAGCAGTTACACCAGGGATACCCATCCTTTCTTT	CASSYTRDTHPFF
NA	NA	TRBJ2-2	15	TRBV28	TGTGCCAGCAGTTTAAGGACTGGGCGGGCCGGGGAGCTGTTTTTT	CASSLRTGRAGELFF
NA	NA	TRBJ2-7	15	TRBV2	TGTGCCAGCAGTGAAGCGCGTCAGGACAGTCACGAGCAGTACTTC	CASSEARQDSHEQYF
NA	TRBD2	TRBJ2-1	15	TRBV7-2	TGTGCCAGCTCCTCAGGGCGGGAGTTCAAGAATGAGCAGTTCTTC	CASSSGREFKNEQFF
NA	NA	TRBJ2-1	16	TRBV28	TGTGCCAGCAGTTTATCCGACGGGAGCTCCTACAATGAGCAGTTCTTC	CASSLSDGSSYNEQFF
NA	TRBD2	TRBJ2-1	16	TRBV15	TGTGCCACCAGCAGAGATCGGACTAGCGGGAGTTATGAGCAGTTCTTC	CATSRDRTSGSYEQFF
NA	NA	TRBJ2-7	15	TRBV2	TGTGCCAGCAGCGTTGGACAGCTCAACCTCTACGAGCAGTACTTC	CASSVGQLNLYEQYF
once	NA	TRBJ2-1	13	TRBV6-6	TGTGCCAGCAGAATGGACAGTCCCAATGAGCAGTTCTTC	CASRMDSPNEQFF
NA	TRBD1	TRBJ1-1	13	TRBV12-3/TRBV12-4	TGTGCCAGCAGTTTCCGACAGGGGAATGAAGCTTTCTTT	CASSFRQGNEAFF
few	NA	TRBJ1-6	14	TRBV7-3	TGTGCCAGCAGCTTTGGGAGCCCCGAGGCGCCCCTCCACTTT	CASSFGSPEAPLHF
NA	NA	TRBJ2-1	15	TRBV18	TGTGCCAGCTCACCAGGCCTAGCAGCCTACAATGAGCAGTTCTTC	CASSPGLAAYNEQFF
NA	NA	TRBJ1-2	13	TRBV5-4	TGTGCCAGCAGCCGACAGTCGCGCACAAGCTACACCTTC	CASSRQSRTSYTF
NA	NA	TRBJ2-3	15	TRBV5-1	TGCGCCAGCAGCTCCAGCGGAACAGGCACAGATACGCAGTATTTT	CASSSSGTGTDTQYF
NA	NA	TRBJ1-1	13	TRBV6-5	TGTGCCAGCAGTTACTCGACGGGGTGGGAAGCTTTCTTT	CASSYSTGWEAFF
NA	NA	TRBJ1-3	16	TRBV3-1/TRBV3-2	TGTGCCAGCAGCCAAGGGGTTCAGGGTACTGGAAACACCATATATTTT	CASSQGVQGTGNTIYF
NA	NA	TRBJ2-7	13	TRBV7-3	TGTGCCAGCAGCCAGGGACTGGGCTACGAGCAGTACTTC	CASSQGLGYEQYF
NA	TRBD1	TRBJ2-7	13	TRBV18	TGTGCCAGCACCGGGACAGGGGGCTACGAGCAGTACTTC	CASTGTGGYEQYF
NA	NA	TRBJ1-6	15	TRBV27	TGTGCCAGCAGTTTAAGTAGCTCCTATAATTCACCCCTCCACTTT	CASSLSSSYNSPLHF
NA	NA	TRBJ1-6	18	TRBV19	TGTGCCAGTAGCCAACAGTCGGTCTACAGGTCCTATAATTCACCCCTCCACTTT	CASSQQSVYRSYNSPLHF
NA	TRBD1	TRBJ2-2	16	TRBV19	TGTGCCAGTAGTATAGGGGACAGGGGGCGCACCGGGGAGCTGTTTTTT	CASSIGDRGRTGELFF
NA	TRBD1	TRBJ1-6	15	TRBV5-1	TGCGCCAGCACCCCCCGAACAGGGGGTAATTCACCCCTCCACTTT	CASTPRTGGNSPLHF
NA	TRBD1	TRBJ1-2	13	TRBV14	TGTGCCAGCAGCCAGGGACAGATCTATGGCTACACCTTC	CASSQGQIYGYTF
NA	NA	TRBJ2-2	17	TRBV27	TGTGCCAGCAGTTTACGGCAGGGGACAACGAACACCGGGGAGCTGTTTTTT	CASSLRQGTTNTGELFF
NA	NA	TRBJ1-2	14	TRBV7-2	TGTGCCAGCAGCCCGCAAGGGCAGGGCTATGGCTACACCTTC	CASSPQGQGYGYTF
NA	TRBD1	TRBJ1-2	16	TRBV10-2	TGCGCCAGCAGTGAGTCGGGACAGGGCATTCTCTATGGCTACACCTTC	CASSESGQGILYGYTF
once	TRBD1	TRBJ2-1	15	TRBV7-9	TGTGCCAGCAGCCCCAGGGGGAGCTCCTACAATGAGCAGTTCTTC	CASSPRGSSYNEQFF
medium-sized	TRBD1	TRBJ1-2	14	TRBV6-5	TGTGCCAGCAGCCCACTGAGGGACAGCTATGGCTACACCTTC	CASSPLRDSYGYTF
NA	NA	TRBJ1-4	16	TRBV7-9	TGTGCCAGCAGCCCCTCTGGCCCTGTGGGCTCCCCAAAACTGTTTTTT	CASSPSGPVGSPKLFF
NA	NA	TRBJ1-2	16	TRBV21-1	TGTGCCAGCAGCAAAGGCGCCAGACTCTTAGTAGATGGCTACACCTTC	CASSKGARLLVDGYTF
NA	NA	TRBJ2-7	13	TRBV11-2	TGTGCCAGCAGCTTAGCACCAGGTAACGAGCAGTACTTC	CASSLAPGNEQYF
NA	TRBD1	TRBJ2-1	16	TRBV4-1	TGCGCCAGCAGCGGCCTCGACAGGGTGGTGGCCAATGAGCAGTTCTTC	CASSGLDRVVANEQFF
NA	NA	TRBJ2-1	13	TRBV6-5	TGTGCCAGCGCCGGGACAATCTTCGATGAGCAGTTCTTC	CASAGTIFDEQFF